Listed below are T cell receptor beta chains from one sample, sequenced in a study of T-cell memory formation after mild COVID-19. TCRdb processed the 5' RACE reads anew with MiXCR; each CDR3 protein has one entry. Of some 450,000 distinct CDR3 sequences in the sample, roughly 18% are singletons; the top ten hold 20% to 25%. Material for sequencing was PBMCs or a T cell subset sorted from them (not recorded which). The source of these receptors is a man younger than 35 who had mild COVID-19 (a few samples of this study predate the infection). Cell type and time point are not known. The CDR3 runs from the conserved cysteine through the conserved F or W. The D gene is left open where the match is weak. Rows give clone size only sometimes, using once, few, many, or a class for an expanded clone.

TGTGCCAGCAGTTACGGGGTTCTCTCTGGAAACACCATATATTTT	CASSYGVLSGNTIYF	TRBJ1-3	.	TRBV6-5	.
TGTGCCAGCAGCGTACATGGCTACACCTTC	CASSVHGYTF	TRBJ1-2	.	TRBV3-1	.
TGTGCCAGCAGCCAACTGGCCAACGTCCTGACTTTC	CASSQLANVLTF	TRBJ2-6	.	TRBV3-1	few
TGTGCCAGCAGCTCGGACCGACCTTGGGGCACTGAAGCTTTCTTT	CASSSDRPWGTEAFF	TRBJ1-1	.	TRBV5-5	few
TGCAGCGTTGCGGTGGGGGCACACGAAAAACTGTTTTTT	CSVAVGAHEKLFF	TRBJ1-4	.	TRBV29-1	few
TGTGCCAGCAGCTTGGCCCTTACAGGACATCAGCCCCAGCATTTT	CASSLALTGHQPQHF	TRBJ1-5	.	TRBV5-5	few
TGTGCCAGCAGGCGGATAAATTCACCCCTCCACTTT	CASRRINSPLHF	TRBJ1-6	.	TRBV6-6	few
TGCAGCACAAAGGGGGGAAATCAGCCCCAGCATTTT	CSTKGGNQPQHF	TRBJ1-5	.	TRBV20-1	.
TGTGCCAGCAGTAGGGGAAACACCATATATTTT	CASSRGNTIYF	TRBJ1-3	.	TRBV25-1	.
TGTGCCAGCAGCCAAGTAAGCGGGGGGTCAGATACGCAGTATTTT	CASSQVSGGSDTQYF	TRBJ2-3	TRBD2	TRBV7-6	.
TGTGCCAGCAGCCAAGTCGGGGCAAGCTCTGGAAACACCATATATTTT	CASSQVGASSGNTIYF	TRBJ1-3	.	TRBV3-1	few
TGTGCCAGCCGGGACATCAATTCGGGAGAGACCCAGTACTTC	CASRDINSGETQYF	TRBJ2-5	.	TRBV6-2/TRBV6-3	few
TGTGCCAGTAGTATAATCCAGCAGACCGGGGAGCTGTTTTTT	CASSIIQQTGELFF	TRBJ2-2	.	TRBV19	few
TGTGCCATCAGTGAGTCAGGGGGTCCAAGGCAGCCCCAGCATTTT	CAISESGGPRQPQHF	TRBJ1-5	.	TRBV10-3	few
TGCAGTGCTAGAGGACCTGAGAGCACAGATACGCAGTATTTT	CSARGPESTDTQYF	TRBJ2-3	.	TRBV20-1	.
TGTGCCAGCAGCGTGATCTGGAATTCACCCCTCCACTTT	CASSVIWNSPLHF	TRBJ1-6	.	TRBV3-1	.
TGTGCCAGCAGTTGGCGGGAAGCTGAAGCTTTCTTT	CASSWREAEAFF	TRBJ1-1	.	TRBV12-3/TRBV12-4	.
TGCAGCGTTGAAGATGGACTGAACACCGGGGAGCTGTTTTTT	CSVEDGLNTGELFF	TRBJ2-2	.	TRBV29-1	.
TGTGCCAGCAGCGTTGGTTTCGGCTATGGCTACACCTTC	CASSVGFGYGYTF	TRBJ1-2	.	TRBV9	.
TGCGCCAGCAGCTTGGGACACCCGGTGGGAAAACTGTTTTTT	CASSLGHPVGKLFF	TRBJ1-4	.	TRBV4-1	many
TGTGCCACTACACGATCGGGGACACCGGGAAACACCATATATTTT	CATTRSGTPGNTIYF	TRBJ1-3	.	TRBV7-8	.
TGTGCCAGCAGCACCGGGACTAGCGGGATCTATGAGCAGTTCTTC	CASSTGTSGIYEQFF	TRBJ2-1	TRBD2	TRBV3-1	.
TGTGCCAGCATTCAGGGGGCGCGAACTGAAGCTTTCTTT	CASIQGARTEAFF	TRBJ1-1	TRBD1	TRBV12-3/TRBV12-4	few
TGTGCCAGCAGTTCCCAAGGAACGGGGACCCAGTACTTC	CASSSQGTGTQYF	TRBJ2-5	.	TRBV6-5	.